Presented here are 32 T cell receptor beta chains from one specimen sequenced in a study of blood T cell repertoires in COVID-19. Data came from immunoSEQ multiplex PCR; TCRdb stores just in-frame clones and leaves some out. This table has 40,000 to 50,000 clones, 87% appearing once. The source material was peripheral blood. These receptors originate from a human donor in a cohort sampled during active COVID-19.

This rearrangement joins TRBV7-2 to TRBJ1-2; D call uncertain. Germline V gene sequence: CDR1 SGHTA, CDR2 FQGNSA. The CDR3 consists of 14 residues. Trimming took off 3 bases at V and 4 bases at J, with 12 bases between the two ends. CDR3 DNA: TGTGCCAGCAGCTTCGGTGGCGTAGCCTATGGCTACACCTTC. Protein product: CASSFGGVAYGYTF.

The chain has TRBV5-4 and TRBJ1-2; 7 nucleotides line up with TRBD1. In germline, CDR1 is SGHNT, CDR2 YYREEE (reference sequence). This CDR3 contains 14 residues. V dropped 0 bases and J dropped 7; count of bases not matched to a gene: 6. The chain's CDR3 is CASSLEGAGTGYTF. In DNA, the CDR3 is TGTGCCAGCAGCTTGGAGGGGGCGGGGACTGGCTACACCTTC.

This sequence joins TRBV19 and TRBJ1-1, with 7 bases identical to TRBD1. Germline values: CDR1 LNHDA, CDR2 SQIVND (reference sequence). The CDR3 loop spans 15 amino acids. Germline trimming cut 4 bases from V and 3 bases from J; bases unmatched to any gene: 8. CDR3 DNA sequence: TGTGCCAGTAGTAGCCTGGACAGGAGGGACACTGAAGCTTTCTTT. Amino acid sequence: CASSSLDRRDTEAFF. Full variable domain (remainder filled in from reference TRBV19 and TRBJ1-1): DGGITQSPKYLFRKEGQNVTLSCEQNLNHDAMYWYRQDPGQGLRLIYYSQIVNDFQKGDIAEGYSVSREKKESFPLTVTSAQKNPTAFYLCASSSLDRRDTEAFFGQGTRLTVV.

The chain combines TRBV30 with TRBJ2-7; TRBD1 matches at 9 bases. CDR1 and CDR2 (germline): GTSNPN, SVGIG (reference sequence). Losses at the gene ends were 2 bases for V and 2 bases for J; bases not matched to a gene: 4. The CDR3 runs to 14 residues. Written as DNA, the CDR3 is TGTGCCTGGAGTCCCGGGACAGGGCCCTACGAGCAGTACTTC. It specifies CAWSPGTGPYEQYF.

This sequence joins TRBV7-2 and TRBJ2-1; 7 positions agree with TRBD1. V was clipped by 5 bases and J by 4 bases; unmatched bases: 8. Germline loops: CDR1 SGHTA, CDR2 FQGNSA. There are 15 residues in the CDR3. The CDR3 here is CASSPRQGLYNEQFF. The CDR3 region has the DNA TGTGCCAGCAGCCCCCGACAGGGTTTGTACAATGAGCAGTTCTTC.

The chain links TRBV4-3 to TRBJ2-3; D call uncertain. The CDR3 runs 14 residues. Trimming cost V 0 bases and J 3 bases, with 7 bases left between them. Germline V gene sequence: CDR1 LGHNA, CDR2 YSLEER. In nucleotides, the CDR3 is TGCGCCAGCAGCCAAGACCCCCTAACAGATACGCAGTATTTT. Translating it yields CASSQDPLTDTQYF.

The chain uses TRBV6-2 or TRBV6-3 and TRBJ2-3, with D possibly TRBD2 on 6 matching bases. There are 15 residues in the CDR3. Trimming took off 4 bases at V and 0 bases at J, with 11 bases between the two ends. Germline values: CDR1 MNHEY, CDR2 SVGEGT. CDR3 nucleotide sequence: TGTGCCAGCAGTTCGGGACTGGCTAGCACAGATACGCAGTATTTT. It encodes CASSSGLASTDTQYF.

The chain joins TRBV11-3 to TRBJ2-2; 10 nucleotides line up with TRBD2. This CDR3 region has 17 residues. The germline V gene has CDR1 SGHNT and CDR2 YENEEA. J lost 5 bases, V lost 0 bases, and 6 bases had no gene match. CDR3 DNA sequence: TGTGCCAGCAGCTTAGATCGGTTGACTAGCGGGACCGGGGAGCTGTTTTTT. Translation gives CASSLDRLTSGTGELFF.

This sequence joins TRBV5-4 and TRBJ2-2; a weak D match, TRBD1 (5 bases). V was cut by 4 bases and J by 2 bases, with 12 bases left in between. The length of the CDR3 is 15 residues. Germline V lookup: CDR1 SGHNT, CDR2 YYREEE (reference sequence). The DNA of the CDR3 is TGTGCCAGCAGCGCGGCGACAGCTAACACCGGGGAGCTGTTTTTT. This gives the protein CASSAATANTGELFF.

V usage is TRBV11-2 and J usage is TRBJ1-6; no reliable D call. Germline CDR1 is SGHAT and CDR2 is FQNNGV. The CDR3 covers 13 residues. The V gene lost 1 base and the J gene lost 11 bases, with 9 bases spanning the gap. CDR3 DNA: TGTGCCAGCAGCTTAGTGGGCGGGGCACCCCTCCACTTT. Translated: CASSLVGGAPLHF.

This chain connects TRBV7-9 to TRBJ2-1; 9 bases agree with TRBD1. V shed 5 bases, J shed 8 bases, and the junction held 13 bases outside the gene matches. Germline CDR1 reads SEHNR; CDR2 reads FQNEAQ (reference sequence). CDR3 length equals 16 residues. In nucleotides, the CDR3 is TGTGCCAGCAGCCCAATCGAGCCTTGGACAGGGGATGAGCAGTTCTTC. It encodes CASSPIEPWTGDEQFF.

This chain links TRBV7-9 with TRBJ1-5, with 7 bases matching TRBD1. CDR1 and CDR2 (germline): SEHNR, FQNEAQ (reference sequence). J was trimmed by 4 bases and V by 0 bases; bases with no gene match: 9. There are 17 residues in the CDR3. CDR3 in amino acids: CASSLALRQGGNQPQHF. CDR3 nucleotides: TGTGCCAGCAGCTTAGCTTTAAGACAGGGCGGGAATCAGCCCCAGCATTTT.

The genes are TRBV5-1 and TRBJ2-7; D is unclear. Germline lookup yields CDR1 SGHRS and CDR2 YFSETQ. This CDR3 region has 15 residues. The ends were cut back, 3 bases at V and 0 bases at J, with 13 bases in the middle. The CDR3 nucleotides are TGCGCCAGCAGCTCACCCGACATTCACTCCTACGAGCAGTACTTC. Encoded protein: CASSSPDIHSYEQYF.

The CDR3 nucleotides read TGTGCCAGCAAAGGGAGACTAGCGGGGGGTTCGGGGACCCAGTACTTC. Amino acid sequence: CASKGRLAGGSGTQYF. The rearrangement uses TRBV2 and TRBJ2-5, with TRBD2 identical over 13 bases. CDR1 and CDR2 from the germline V gene are SNHLY and FYNNEI. The CDR3 is 16 amino acids. V shed 7 bases and J 7 bases; nucleotides not matched to a gene: 12.

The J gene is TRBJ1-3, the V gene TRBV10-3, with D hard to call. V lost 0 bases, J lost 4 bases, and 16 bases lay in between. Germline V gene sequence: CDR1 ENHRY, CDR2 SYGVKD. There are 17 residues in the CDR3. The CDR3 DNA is TGTGCCATCAGTGAGTCGACCCAGGCGACACCGGGAAACACCATATATTTT. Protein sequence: CAISESTQATPGNTIYF.

The CDR3 sequence: CASRIWAPGGVSNTEAFF. The CDR3 bases are TGTGCCAGCAGGATATGGGCCCCGGGGGGAGTCTCGAACACTGAAGCTTTCTTT. The chain links TRBV7-7 to TRBJ1-1; tentatively, D is TRBD1 (5 bases). Trimming took 6 bases from V and 1 from J, leaving 24 bases between them. Germline values: CDR1 SSHAT, CDR2 FNYEAQ (reference sequence). The CDR3 loop spans 18 amino acids.

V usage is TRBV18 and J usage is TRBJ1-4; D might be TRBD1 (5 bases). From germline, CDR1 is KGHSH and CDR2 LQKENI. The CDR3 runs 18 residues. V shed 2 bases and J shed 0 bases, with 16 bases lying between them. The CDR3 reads CASSPYSRGGATNEKLFF. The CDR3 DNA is TGTGCCAGCTCACCATATTCGCGGGGGGGAGCAACTAATGAAAAACTGTTTTTT.

The DNA for the CDR3 is TGTGCCAGCAGCGGGGGGAACACCGGGGAGCTGTTTTTT. Translation: CASSGGNTGELFF. This chain connects TRBV27 to TRBJ2-2, with D possibly matching TRBD2 (6 bases). CDR1 MNHEY and CDR2 SMNVEV come from the germline V gene (reference sequence). V was pared by 6 bases and J by 1 base, with 6 bases between. The CDR3 length is 13 residues.

CDR3 region: CATSRDEGWDNEQFF. CDR3 nucleotide sequence: TGTGCCACCAGCAGAGATGAGGGTTGGGACAATGAGCAGTTCTTC. The V call is TRBV15, the J call TRBJ2-1; possibly TRBD2 for D (5 bases). The germline gives CDR1 LNHNV, CDR2 YYDKDF (reference sequence). Trimming cost V 0 bases and J 5 bases, with 11 bases left between them. This CDR3 comprises 15 residues. Together with reference TRBV15 and TRBJ2-1, the CDR3 gives the full variable domain: DAMVIQNPRYQVTQFGKPVTLSCSQTLNHNVMYWYQQKSSQAPKLLFHYYDKDFNNEADTPDNFQSRRPNTSFCFLDIRSPGLGDTAMYLCATSRDEGWDNEQFFGPGTRLTVL.

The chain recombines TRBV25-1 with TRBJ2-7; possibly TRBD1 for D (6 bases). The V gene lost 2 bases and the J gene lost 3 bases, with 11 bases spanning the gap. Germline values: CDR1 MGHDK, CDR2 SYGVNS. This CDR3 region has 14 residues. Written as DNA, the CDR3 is TGTGCCAGCAGTGAAATCGGCAGGGGCTACGAGCAGTACTTC. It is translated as CASSEIGRGYEQYF.

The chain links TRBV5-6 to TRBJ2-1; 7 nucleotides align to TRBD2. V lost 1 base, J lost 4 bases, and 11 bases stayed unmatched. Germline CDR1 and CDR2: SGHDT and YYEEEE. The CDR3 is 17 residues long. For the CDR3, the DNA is TGTGCCAGCAGCTTGAATGAGCGGGGAGCGGTTTACAATGAGCAGTTCTTC. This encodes CASSLNERGAVYNEQFF.

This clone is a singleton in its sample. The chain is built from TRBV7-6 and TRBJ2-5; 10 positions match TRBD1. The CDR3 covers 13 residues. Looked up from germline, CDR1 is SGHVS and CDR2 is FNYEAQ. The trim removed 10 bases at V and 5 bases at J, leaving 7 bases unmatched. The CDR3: CATGGTGDETQYF. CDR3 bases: TGTGCCACCGGGGGGACAGGGGATGAGACCCAGTACTTC.

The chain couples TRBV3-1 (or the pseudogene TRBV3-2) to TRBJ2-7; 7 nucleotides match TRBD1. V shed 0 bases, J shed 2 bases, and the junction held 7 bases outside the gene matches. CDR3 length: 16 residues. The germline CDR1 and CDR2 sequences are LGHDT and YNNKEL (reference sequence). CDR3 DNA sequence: TGTGCCAGCAGCCAAGAAAAGGGACAGCGAGCCTACGAGCAGTACTTC. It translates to CASSQEKGQRAYEQYF.

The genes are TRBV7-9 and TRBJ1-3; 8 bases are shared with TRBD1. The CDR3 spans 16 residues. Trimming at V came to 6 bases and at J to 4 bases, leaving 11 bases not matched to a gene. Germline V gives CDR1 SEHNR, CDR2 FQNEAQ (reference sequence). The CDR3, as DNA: TGTGCCAGCAGACCAAAAACGACAGGGGAAGGAAACACCATATATTTT. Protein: CASRPKTTGEGNTIYF.

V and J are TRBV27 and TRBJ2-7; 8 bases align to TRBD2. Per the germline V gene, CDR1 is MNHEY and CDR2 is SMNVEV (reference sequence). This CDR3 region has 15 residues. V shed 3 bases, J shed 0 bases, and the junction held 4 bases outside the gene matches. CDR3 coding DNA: TGTGCCAGCAGTTTGGGTAGCGGGGTCTCCTACGAGCAGTACTTC. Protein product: CASSLGSGVSYEQYF.

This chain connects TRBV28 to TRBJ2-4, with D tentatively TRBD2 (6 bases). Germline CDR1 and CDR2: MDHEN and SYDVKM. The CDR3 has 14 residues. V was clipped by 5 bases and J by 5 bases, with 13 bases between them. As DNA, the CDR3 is TGTGCCAGCAGTCCGGGACTGGGGGAAAACATTCAGTACTTC. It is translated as CASSPGLGENIQYF.

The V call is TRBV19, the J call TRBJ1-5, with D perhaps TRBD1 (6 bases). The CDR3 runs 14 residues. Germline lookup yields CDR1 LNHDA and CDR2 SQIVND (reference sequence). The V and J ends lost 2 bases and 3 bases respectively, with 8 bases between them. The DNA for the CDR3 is TGTGCCAGTAGTATACGACAGGTCAATCAGCCCCAGCATTTT. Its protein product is CASSIRQVNQPQHF.

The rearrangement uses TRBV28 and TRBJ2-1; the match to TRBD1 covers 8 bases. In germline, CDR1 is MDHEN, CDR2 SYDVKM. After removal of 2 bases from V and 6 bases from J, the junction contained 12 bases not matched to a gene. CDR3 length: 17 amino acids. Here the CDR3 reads CASSLPLGQGALNEQFF. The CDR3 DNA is TGTGCCAGCAGTTTACCCCTCGGGCAGGGGGCCCTCAATGAGCAGTTCTTC.

The chain's CDR3 is CASSESGGVNTEAFF. CDR3 in DNA: TGTGCCAGCAGCGAATCAGGGGGAGTGAACACTGAAGCTTTCTTT. V is TRBV9 and J is TRBJ1-1; 7 positions agree with TRBD1. Per the germline V gene, CDR1 is SGDLS and CDR2 is YYNGEE. The CDR3 loop spans 15 amino acids. V gave up 3 bases and J gave up 0 bases; unmatched junction bases: 5.

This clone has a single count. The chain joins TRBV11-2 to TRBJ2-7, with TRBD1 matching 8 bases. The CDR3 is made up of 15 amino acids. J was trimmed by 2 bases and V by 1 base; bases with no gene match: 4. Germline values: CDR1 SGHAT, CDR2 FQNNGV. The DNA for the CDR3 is TGTGCCAGCAGCTTAGTGGCAGGGGGCACCTACGAGCAGTACTTC. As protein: CASSLVAGGTYEQYF. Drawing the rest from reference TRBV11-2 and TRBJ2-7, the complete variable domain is EAGVAQSPRYKIIEKRQSVAFWCNPISGHATLYWYQQILGQGPKLLIQFQNNGVVDDSQLPKDRFSAERLKGVDSTLKIQPAKLEDSAVYLCASSLVAGGTYEQYFGPGTRLTVT.

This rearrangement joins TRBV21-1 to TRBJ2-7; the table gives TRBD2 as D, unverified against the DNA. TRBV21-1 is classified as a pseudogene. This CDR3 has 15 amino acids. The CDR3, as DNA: TGTGCCAGCAGCAAAGCGGAGGGAGTAGCCTACGAGCAGTACTTC. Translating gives CASSKAEGVAYEQYF.

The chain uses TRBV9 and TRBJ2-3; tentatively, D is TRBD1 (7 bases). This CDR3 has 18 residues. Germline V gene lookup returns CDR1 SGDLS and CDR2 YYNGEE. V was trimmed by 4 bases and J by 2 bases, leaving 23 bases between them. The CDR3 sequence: CASSPRDRAGGITDTQYF. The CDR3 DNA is TGTGCCAGCAGCCCCCGCGACAGGGCTGGAGGGATCACAGATACGCAGTATTTT.